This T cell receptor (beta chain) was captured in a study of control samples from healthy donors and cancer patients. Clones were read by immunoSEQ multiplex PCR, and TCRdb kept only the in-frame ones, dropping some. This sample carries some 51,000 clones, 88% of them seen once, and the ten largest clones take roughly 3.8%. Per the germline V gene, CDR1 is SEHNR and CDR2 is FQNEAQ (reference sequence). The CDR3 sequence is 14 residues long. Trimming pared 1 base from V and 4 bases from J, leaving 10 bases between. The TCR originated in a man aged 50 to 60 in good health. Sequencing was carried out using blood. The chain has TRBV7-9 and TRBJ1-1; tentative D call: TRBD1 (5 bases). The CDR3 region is CASSLEAGITEAFF. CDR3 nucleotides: TGTGCCAGCAGCTTAGAGGCAGGGATCACTGAAGCTTTCTTT.